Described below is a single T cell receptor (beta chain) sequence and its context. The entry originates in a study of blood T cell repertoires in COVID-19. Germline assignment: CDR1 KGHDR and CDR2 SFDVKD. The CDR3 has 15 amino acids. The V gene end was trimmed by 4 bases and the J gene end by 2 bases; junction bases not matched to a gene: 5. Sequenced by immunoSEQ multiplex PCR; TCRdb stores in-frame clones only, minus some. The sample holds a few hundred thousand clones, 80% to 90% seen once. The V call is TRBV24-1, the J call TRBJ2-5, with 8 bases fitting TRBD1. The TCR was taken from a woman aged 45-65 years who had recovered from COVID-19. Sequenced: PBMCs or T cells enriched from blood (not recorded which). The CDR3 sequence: CATSDQDRVQETQYF. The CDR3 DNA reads TGTGCCACCAGTGACCAGGACAGGGTACAAGAGACCCAGTACTTC.